Listed here is a single TCR beta chain. These data come from a study of blood T cell repertoires in COVID-19. About the research overall: Samples taken during acute and convalescent COVID-19 were collected in the United States, Italy and Spain. Nucleic acid was either cDNA or gDNA, and it came from T cells, B-cell-depleted T cells, or PBMCs.

Germline-derived CDR1 and CDR2 are DFQATT and SNEGSKA (reference sequence). This CDR3 contains 16 residues. V was clipped by 3 bases and J by 2 bases; unmatched bases: 12. In the authors' workflow: From reference gene primer amplification, estimates of nucleated cell counts were derived. TCRdb's copy holds only in-frame clones and misses some; the assay was immunoSEQ multiplex PCR. V, J and clone size are taken as reported in that table, and D and trimming were inferred from the DNA itself. Among 230,000 or so clones listed, more than 70% were seen once. The TCR sequence derives from a man aged 40-49 years with active or convalescent COVID-19. The rearrangement joins TRBV20-1 to TRBJ2-7; 8 positions agree with TRBD1. Sequences were obtained from peripheral blood. The CDR3 sequence is CSASPVTGGTPYEQYF. The CDR3 DNA reads as TGCAGTGCTAGTCCCGTTACAGGGGGGACTCCCTACGAGCAGTACTTC.